These 26 T cell receptor beta chains were all obtained from the same sample, sequenced in a study of blood T cell repertoires in COVID-19. Generated by immunoSEQ multiplex PCR, the TCRdb table keeps only in-frame clones and is missing some. The sample lists over 90,000 clones; approximately 90% were seen once. Material for sequencing was peripheral blood. The receptors shown here come from a woman aged 80 or older in a cohort sampled during active COVID-19.

The chain has TRBV11-1 and TRBJ1-1; 7 bases fit TRBD1. Germline trimming cut 2 bases from V and 2 bases from J; bases unmatched to any gene: 2. Germline loops: CDR1 SGHAT, CDR2 FQDESV (reference sequence). The length of the CDR3 is 14 residues. CDR3 sequence (DNA): TGTGCCAGCAGCTTACGACAGGGTAACACTGAAGCTTTCTTT. Its translation: CASSLRQGNTEAFF. Variable domain in full (rest from reference TRBV11-1 and TRBJ1-1): EAEVAQSPRYKITEKSQAVAFWCDPISGHATLYWYRQILGQGPELLVQFQDESVVDDSQLPKDRFSAERLKGVDSTLKIQPAELGDSAMYLCASSLRQGNTEAFFGQGTRLTVV.

The gene calls are TRBV7-9 and TRBJ1-5, with 7 bases lining up with TRBD1. The V and J ends lost 1 base and 3 bases, in that order; junction bases with no gene match: 6. The germline gives CDR1 SEHNR, CDR2 FQNEAQ (reference sequence). The CDR3 spans 16 residues. In nucleotides, the CDR3 is TGTGCCAGCAGCTTAGAGGCGACAGGGTACAATCAGCCCCAGCATTTT. This codes for CASSLEATGYNQPQHF. Full variable domain (remainder filled in from reference TRBV7-9 and TRBJ1-5): DTGVSQNPRHKITKRGQNVTFRCDPISEHNRLYWYRQTLGQGPEFLTYFQNEAQLEKSRLLSDRFSAERPKGSFSTLEIQRTEQGDSAMYLCASSLEATGYNQPQHFGDGTRLSIL.

The rearrangement uses TRBV7-3 and TRBJ2-3; TRBD2 agrees at 7 bases. The germline CDR1 and CDR2 sequences are SGHTA and FQGTGA. This CDR3 spans 12 amino acids. V was clipped by 3 bases and J by 8 bases; unmatched bases: 2. The DNA of the CDR3 is TGTGCCAGCAGCTTCGGGGGGAGTACGCAGTATTTT. Amino acids: CASSFGGSTQYF.

This chain uses TRBV9 with TRBJ1-6; the D is unclear. Germline V CDR1 and CDR2: SGDLS, YYNGEE. The V gene lost 0 bases and the J gene lost 5 bases, with 6 bases spanning the gap. The CDR3 has 14 residues. CDR3 sequence (DNA): TGTGCCAGCAGCGTAGGCGCGGATAATTCACCCCTCCACTTT. Protein product: CASSVGADNSPLHF.

This chain joins TRBV7-9 and TRBJ2-7, with a tentative D call TRBD1 (7 bases). The CDR3 has 16 residues. Germline V gene data show CDR1 as SEHNR and CDR2 as FQNEAQ (reference sequence). V lost 2 bases, J lost 7 bases, and 21 bases lay in between. CDR3 sequence: CASSLWRDQGVGEQYF. DNA of the CDR3: TGTGCCAGCAGCTTATGGAGGGACCAGGGGGTTGGGGAGCAGTACTTC. The complete variable domain, with remaining parts taken from reference TRBV7-9 and TRBJ2-7, reads DTGVSQNPRHKITKRGQNVTFRCDPISEHNRLYWYRQTLGQGPEFLTYFQNEAQLEKSRLLSDRFSAERPKGSFSTLEIQRTEQGDSAMYLCASSLWRDQGVGEQYFGPGTRLTVT.

The chain combines TRBV5-1 with TRBJ2-1; maybe TRBD2 (5 bases). CDR1 and CDR2 (germline): SGHRS, YFSETQ. This CDR3 spans 11 amino acids. Trimming stripped 3 bases from V and 8 bases from J, with 6 bases between. This CDR3 is CASSWEYEQFF. For the CDR3, the DNA is TGCGCCAGCAGCTGGGAGTATGAGCAGTTCTTC. The whole variable domain, filled in from reference TRBV5-1 and TRBJ2-1, reads KAGVTQTPRYLIKTRGQQVTLSCSPISGHRSVSWYQQTPGQGLQFLFEYFSETQRNKGNFPGRFSGRQFSNSRSEMNVSTLELGDSALYLCASSWEYEQFFGPGTRLTVL.

This rearrangement joins TRBV10-3 to TRBJ1-6; D gene uncertain. V shed 2 bases and J shed 8 bases, with 7 bases lying between them. CDR3 size: 13 residues. Germline V gene data show CDR1 as ENHRY and CDR2 as SYGVKD. The DNA of the CDR3 is TGTGCCATCAGTGAGGCGGAGGATTCACCCCTCCACTTT. Its translation is CAISEAEDSPLHF.

V and J are TRBV10-1 and TRBJ1-2, with 9 bases that match TRBD1. Per germline, CDR1 WNHNN and CDR2 SYGVQD (reference sequence). This CDR3 has 14 residues. J was trimmed by 4 bases and V by 5 bases; bases with no gene match: 5. This chain's CDR3 is CASSRDREGYGYTF. DNA for the CDR3: TGCGCCAGCAGTCGGGACAGGGAAGGCTATGGCTACACCTTC.

The sample holds one count of this clone. The chain recombines TRBV27 with TRBJ1-2; the match to TRBD1 covers 7 bases. V was pared by 3 bases and J by 8 bases, with 3 bases of the junction left unmatched. The CDR3 length is 12 residues. Germline-derived CDR1 and CDR2 are MNHEY and SMNVEV (reference sequence). This CDR3 reads CASSFPGGGYTF. CDR3 bases: TGTGCCAGCAGTTTTCCAGGGGGGGGCTACACCTTC.

V gene TRBV5-5 combines with J gene TRBJ2-7; TRBD2 matches 9 bases. V was clipped by 6 bases and J by 4 bases; unmatched bases: 11. The germline CDR1 and CDR2 sequences are SGHKS and YYEKEE (reference sequence). The CDR3 is 15 residues long. The CDR3 region is CASTPTSGEEYEQYF. The DNA of the CDR3 is TGTGCCAGCACCCCGACTAGCGGAGAGGAGTACGAGCAGTACTTC. The variable domain in full, with the rest retrieved from reference TRBV5-5 and TRBJ2-7, is DAGVTQSPTHLIKTRGQQVTLRCSPISGHKSVSWYQQVLGQGPQFIFQYYEKEERGRGNFPDRFSARQFPNYSSELNVNALLLGDSALYLCASTPTSGEEYEQYFGPGTRLTVT.

The chain couples TRBV5-1 to TRBJ2-3; no definite D call. Trimming shortened V by 4 bases and J by 0 bases, and 6 bases separated the two germline ends. The CDR3 extends over 13 amino acids. The germline V gene encodes CDR1 SGHRS and CDR2 YFSETQ. In DNA form, the CDR3 reads TGCGCCAGCAGCGTATTTAGCACAGATACGCAGTATTTT. Residues: CASSVFSTDTQYF.

The rearrangement joins TRBV6-5 to TRBJ1-1; maybe TRBD1 (5 bases). The V gene's germline CDR1 is MNHEY and CDR2 SVGAGI. The V end lost 8 bases, the J end lost 4 bases, and 14 bases lay between the germline ends. This CDR3 is 13 amino acids long. This CDR3 is CASFMDTRTEAFF. CDR3 sequence (DNA): TGTGCCAGCTTTATGGACACTCGCACTGAAGCTTTCTTT.

CDR3 sequence reads: CASLREVNTEAFF. DNA of the CDR3: TGTGCCAGCCTACGGGAAGTGAACACTGAAGCTTTCTTT. J is TRBJ1-1 and V is TRBV2; D not certain. CDR3 size: 13 residues. The V gene's germline CDR1 is SNHLY and CDR2 FYNNEI. V was clipped by 8 bases and J by 0 bases, with 10 bases between them.

This sequence joins TRBV5-4 and TRBJ2-6, with D unresolved. The CDR3 is 16 residues long. Germline values: CDR1 SGHNT, CDR2 YYREEE (reference sequence). With 4 bases removed from V and 0 bases from J, the gap between germline ends came to 11 bases. The CDR3 sequence: CASSPSIDSGANVLTF. The CDR3, as DNA: TGTGCCAGCAGCCCCTCAATAGACTCTGGGGCCAACGTCCTGACTTTC. Using reference TRBV5-4 and TRBJ2-6 for the parts outside the CDR3, the full variable domain is ETGVTQSPTHLIKTRGQQVTLRCSSQSGHNTVSWYQQALGQGPQFIFQYYREEENGRGNFPPRFSGLQFPNYSSELNVNALELDDSALYLCASSPSIDSGANVLTFGAGSRLTVL.

This chain joins TRBV5-7 and TRBJ1-3, with D unresolved. TRBV5-7 is treated as an ORF (open reading frame) with a function not yet certain. The CDR3 extends over 17 amino acids. Trimming shortened V by 1 base and J by 8 bases, and 22 bases separated the two germline ends. This CDR3 is CASSLTNRQSGGDTIYF. DNA of the CDR3: TGTGCCAGCAGCTTGACGAACCGTCAGTCCGGCGGAGACACCATATATTTT.

V gene TRBV2 combines with J gene TRBJ1-2; D not resolved. The CDR3 spans 12 residues. Trimming pared 5 bases from V and 2 bases from J, leaving 6 bases between. CDR1 SNHLY and CDR2 FYNNEI come from the germline V gene. This CDR3 is CASSPRNYGYTF. CDR3 nucleotide sequence: TGTGCCAGCAGTCCCCGGAACTATGGCTACACCTTC.

The CDR3 sequence: CASGGLAGTEYEQYF. DNA for the CDR3: TGTGCTAGCGGCGGGCTAGCGGGAACCGAATACGAGCAGTACTTC. V usage is TRBV27 and J usage is TRBJ2-7, with 9 bases aligning to TRBD2. This CDR3 is 15 amino acids long. Germline-derived CDR1 and CDR2 are MNHEY and SMNVEV (reference sequence).

This clone was recorded a few times. This chain connects TRBV2 to TRBJ2-3; 7 bases agree with TRBD2. Germline CDR1 SNHLY, CDR2 FYNNEI. The junction had 3 bases not matched to a gene; V was cut back by 7 bases and J by 2 bases. The CDR3 contains 13 residues. The CDR3 DNA follows: TGTGCCAGCACTAGCGGCTTCACAGATACGCAGTATTTT. It codes for CASTSGFTDTQYF.

As to this clone: This may be a read error, as it is one base from a much larger clone. This chain uses TRBV3-1 (or the pseudogene TRBV3-2) with TRBJ2-7, with no clear D. This CDR3 has 11 residues. The germline CDR1 and CDR2 sequences are LGHDT and YNNKEL (reference sequence). The V end was cut by 6 bases, the J end by 2 bases, with 5 bases between. DNA for the CDR3: TGTGCCAGCAGTTCCACCTACGAGCAGTACTTC. This sequence encodes CASSSTYEQYF.

The gene calls are TRBV7-2 and TRBJ2-5; TRBD1 aligns across 7 bases. This CDR3 contains 14 residues. Germline V gene sequence: CDR1 SGHTA, CDR2 FQGNSA. V lost 5 bases, J lost 5 bases, and 8 bases stayed unmatched. The CDR3 DNA is TGTGCCAGCAGCCCCTCGGGACAGTCGGAGACCCAGTACTTC. Translating it yields CASSPSGQSETQYF.

The gene calls are TRBV7-6 and TRBJ2-1; 7 nucleotides match TRBD1. Trimming took 5 bases from V and 3 from J; bases not matched to a gene: 10. CDR1 SGHVS and CDR2 FNYEAQ come from the germline V gene. The CDR3 sequence is 16 residues long. In DNA, the CDR3 is TGTGCCAGCAGCACACGAACAGGGGATGGCTACAATGAGCAGTTCTTC. This codes for CASSTRTGDGYNEQFF.

DNA for the CDR3: TGTGCCAGCAACCTCGGGACTAGCAACGAGCAGTACTTC. Amino acids: CASNLGTSNEQYF. The J gene is TRBJ2-7, the V gene TRBV7-2; 9 bases agree with TRBD2. Germline-derived CDR1 and CDR2 are SGHTA and FQGNSA. V shed 7 bases and J 5 bases; nucleotides not matched to a gene: 6. This CDR3 is 13 amino acids long.

Here the CDR3 reads CASSRTGFEAFF. Written as DNA, the CDR3 is TGTGCCAGCAGCCGGACAGGGTTTGAAGCTTTCTTT. The chain carries TRBV28 and TRBJ1-1; 8 positions agree with TRBD1. V dropped 6 bases and J dropped 7; count of bases not matched to a gene: 4. CDR3 length: 12 residues. The germline CDR1 and CDR2 sequences are MDHEN and SYDVKM.

The chain is built from TRBV6-5 and TRBJ2-7; D gene ambiguous. Trimming pared 7 bases from V and 0 bases from J, leaving 10 bases between. CDR1 is MNHEY and CDR2 is SVGAGI in the germline V gene. The CDR3 spans 13 residues. CDR3 bases: TGTGCCAGCACCCGACTTAGCTCCTACGAGCAGTACTTC. Residues: CASTRLSSYEQYF.

The V call is TRBV9, the J call TRBJ1-4, with 7 bases that match TRBD1. Germline loops: CDR1 SGDLS, CDR2 YYNGEE. This CDR3 is 14 amino acids long. V shed 4 bases, J shed 3 bases, and the junction held 3 bases outside the gene matches. CDR3 region: CASSRTGPNEKLFF. Here the CDR3 DNA reads TGTGCCAGCAGCCGGACAGGCCCTAATGAAAAACTGTTTTTT.

The rearrangement joins TRBV9 to TRBJ2-1; no clear D. The CDR3 runs 12 residues. V lost 4 bases to trimming and J lost 6 bases, with 8 bases between them. Germline CDR1 reads SGDLS; CDR2 reads YYNGEE. In DNA form, the CDR3 reads TGTGCCAGCAGCCCCTCCCTCAATGAGCAGTTCTTC. Amino acids: CASSPSLNEQFF.